The clone carrying this TCR beta chain is medium-sized (0.01 to 0.1%). Its antigen is unknown. This table comes from immunoSEQ multiplex PCR, and its TCRdb copy is limited to in-frame clones, with some not included. The table has some 16,000 clones, 75% to 80% seen once. This record belongs to a study of somatic mutations in cytotoxic T cells in rheumatoid arthritis. Study as a whole: Blood samples of roughly 28 ml were drawn from patients (in EDTA) right after diagnosis and before any treatment.

The CDR3 contains 14 residues. The germline V gene encodes CDR1 SGHNT and CDR2 YYREEE (reference sequence). With 4 bases clipped from V and 4 bases from J, the junction kept 4 bases outside the gene matches. Points from the study as a whole: A largest CD8+ clone above 20% of CD8+ cells occurred in about an eighth of the 65 patients.

The sample comprised CD8+ T cells sorted from blood. The receptor's source is an adult with rheumatoid arthritis. The chain has TRBV5-4 and TRBJ2-7; 11 bases are a match to TRBD2. The CDR3 DNA sequence: TGTGCCAGCAGCCTGGGACTAGCGGTATACGAGCAGTACTTC. It specifies CASSLGLAVYEQYF.